These T cell receptor beta chains were read from a single sample in a study of identical twins. TCRdb fed the 5' RACE reads into MiXCR, producing one record per CDR3 protein. The sample lists around 490,000 distinct CDR3 sequences; about 20% were seen once. These data are also associated with another study on yellow fever vaccine responses in identical twins.

The specimen was CD4+ T cells sorted from blood. The origin of the receptors is a woman aged 18 to 35 in good health. Both conserved end residues are part of each CDR3. A D gene is named only where the DNA matches it firmly. Clone size, where shown, is once, few, many, or a class for clones that have expanded.

TRBV7-2	-	TRBJ2-7	-	CASSLVAAGPYEQYF	TGTGCCAGCAGCTTAGTGGCGGCAGGGCCATACGAGCAGTACTTC
TRBV5-1	few	TRBJ2-5	TRBD2	CASSPLGRLAAQETQYF	TGCGCCAGCAGCCCCCTGGGGCGACTAGCGGCCCAAGAGACCCAGTACTTC
TRBV2	few	TRBJ1-2	TRBD1	CASSGQGGNYGYTF	TGTGCCAGCAGCGGACAGGGGGGCAACTATGGCTACACCTTC
TRBV4-1	-	TRBJ2-1	TRBD2	CASSRGTSGGAEQFF	TGCGCCAGCAGTCGTGGGACTAGCGGGGGGGCTGAACAGTTCTTC
TRBV6-1	few	TRBJ2-3	TRBD2	CASSTGTSMGADTQYF	TGTGCCAGCAGCACGGGGACTAGCATGGGGGCAGATACGCAGTATTTT
TRBV5-6	-	TRBJ2-5	-	CASSLAEASRNQETQYF	TGTGCCAGCAGCTTGGCGGAGGCCAGCCGTAACCAAGAGACCCAGTACTTC
TRBV3-1	few	TRBJ2-3	-	CASSQAGATVAVTQYF	TGTGCCAGCAGCCAAGCGGGGGCAACCGTAGCAGTTACGCAGTATTTT
TRBV10-3	many	TRBJ2-1	TRBD2	CAISESGGSSYNEQFF	TGTGCCATCAGTGAGTCCGGCGGGAGCTCCTACAATGAGCAGTTCTTC
TRBV20-1	-	TRBJ2-7	-	CSARQLSYEQYF	TGCAGTGCTAGGCAGCTTTCCTACGAGCAGTACTTC
TRBV24-1	few	TRBJ2-1	TRBD2	CATSAASGRYDEQFF	TGTGCCACCAGTGCTGCTAGCGGGAGATATGATGAGCAGTTCTTC
TRBV3-1	-	TRBJ1-1	-	CASSQAFSPLGRASTEAFF	TGTGCCAGCAGCCAAGCTTTCTCCCCTCTAGGAAGGGCGTCCACTGAAGCTTTCTTT
TRBV6-1	-	TRBJ2-7	TRBD2	CASASDGYSGDYEQYF	TGTGCCAGCGCTTCGGACGGCTATAGCGGGGATTACGAGCAGTACTTC
TRBV2	few	TRBJ2-5	TRBD2	CASSPHLAGIRETQYF	TGTGCCAGCAGTCCCCACTTAGCGGGGATAAGAGAGACCCAGTACTTC
TRBV20-1	-	TRBJ2-1	TRBD2	CSASEGLAADNEQFF	TGCAGTGCTAGCGAGGGACTAGCGGCCGACAATGAGCAGTTCTTC
TRBV20-1	few	TRBJ2-2	TRBD2	CSARYREGLSAGELFF	TGCAGTGCTAGGTACCGGGAGGGCCTTTCCGCCGGGGAGCTGTTTTTT
TRBV27	few	TRBJ1-1	-	CASKWYSEAFF	TGTGCCAGCAAATGGTACTCTGAAGCTTTCTTT
TRBV24-1	-	TRBJ2-3	TRBD1	CAAQGNRADTQYF	TGTGCCGCACAGGGGAATAGGGCAGATACGCAGTATTTT
TRBV2	-	TRBJ2-2	-	CASSKGTGELFF	TGTGCCAGCAGCAAGGGGACCGGGGAGCTGTTTTTT
TRBV5-1	few	TRBJ1-2	-	CASSLVVLRVYYGYTF	TGCGCCAGCAGCTTGGTAGTCCTCAGGGTGTACTATGGCTACACCTTC
TRBV7-9	-	TRBJ2-5	-	CASSLEGRMPQETQYF	TGTGCCAGCAGCTTAGAGGGTAGAATGCCCCAAGAGACCCAGTACTTC
TRBV18	few	TRBJ2-5	-	CASSPNRVWQETQYF	TGTGCCAGCTCACCGAACAGGGTTTGGCAAGAGACCCAGTACTTC
TRBV20-1	-	TRBJ1-2	TRBD1	CSAPPGQGVNPHGYTF	TGCAGTGCTCCTCCGGGACAGGGGGTTAATCCCCATGGCTACACCTTC
TRBV12-3/TRBV12-4	few	TRBJ2-1	-	CASSLSMGYSYNEQFF	TGTGCCAGCAGTTTAAGCATGGGTTACTCCTACAATGAGCAGTTCTTC
TRBV5-1	few	TRBJ2-1	-	CASSWTDRGRFSGRNEQFF	TGCGCCAGCAGCTGGACGGACAGGGGGCGGTTTAGCGGGAGGAATGAGCAGTTCTTC
TRBV11-2	few	TRBJ2-3	TRBD2	CASSIGLGSTDTQYF	TGTGCCAGCAGCATTGGACTAGGAAGCACAGATACGCAGTATTTT
TRBV20-1	-	TRBJ1-3	-	CSARDRDKTGNTIYF	TGCAGTGCTAGAGACAGGGACAAAACTGGAAACACCATATATTTT
TRBV6-5	once	TRBJ2-2	TRBD2	CASSYPGLAGAGELFF	TGTGCCAGCAGTTACCCGGGACTAGCGGGAGCCGGGGAGCTGTTTTTT
TRBV6-5	-	TRBJ2-2	-	CASTYSNTGELFF	TGTGCCAGCACTTATTCGAACACCGGGGAGCTGTTTTTT
TRBV7-9	few	TRBJ1-3	-	CASSLGESSGNTIYF	TGTGCCAGCAGCTTAGGAGAGAGCTCTGGAAACACCATATATTTT
TRBV18	few	TRBJ2-1	TRBD2	CASSPMTSGGAGYNEQFF	TGTGCCAGCTCACCAATGACTAGCGGGGGGGCGGGCTACAATGAGCAGTTCTTC
TRBV2	few	TRBJ2-3	-	CASREPQGPSTDTQYF	TGTGCCAGCAGAGAGCCACAAGGCCCTAGCACAGATACGCAGTATTTT